A selection of T cell receptor beta chains follows, all from one sample in a study of regulatory T cells in long-lasting Graves disease. TCRdb re-derived calls from the multiplex PCR reads in MiXCR, one entry per CDR3 protein. The sample shows a few hundred thousand distinct CDR3 sequences, about a quarter of them seen only once. This material consisted of peripheral blood mononuclear cells (PBMCs), taken when the disease was refractory, from a patient treated with antithyroid drugs. Receptors originate from a female donor with Graves disease. CDR3s include the opening cysteine and the closing phenylalanine or tryptophan. A D gene is named only where the DNA matches it firmly. Rows give clone size only sometimes, using once, few, many, or a class for an expanded clone.

v_gene	abundance	j_gene	d_gene	CDR3aa	CDR3nt
TRBV7-9	many	TRBJ2-5	TRBD2	CASMTSGRGETQYF	TGTGCCAGCATGACTAGCGGGAGAGGAGAGACCCAGTACTTC
TRBV29-1	.	TRBJ1-1	TRBD1	CSASQGEGIEAFF	TGCAGCGCCTCACAGGGGGAAGGCATTGAAGCTTTCTTT
TRBV7-8	.	TRBJ1-1	.	CASSPGSMNTEAFF	TGTGCCAGCAGCCCGGGGAGTATGAACACTGAAGCTTTCTTT
TRBV2	many	TRBJ1-5	.	CASSYVADQPQHF	TGTGCCAGCAGTTATGTTGCAGATCAGCCCCAGCATTTT
TRBV7-2	many	TRBJ2-7	TRBD1	CASSLRATGHEQYF	TGTGCCAGCAGCTTGAGAGCGACAGGGCACGAGCAGTACTTC
TRBV6-4	.	TRBJ2-3	TRBD2	CASSDSKDTSGGADTQYF	TGTGCCAGCAGTGACTCGAAAGATACTAGCGGAGGGGCAGATACGCAGTATTTT
TRBV27	few	TRBJ2-7	.	CASSLYDGSSYEQYF	TGTGCCAGCAGTTTATACGACGGTAGCTCCTACGAGCAGTACTTC
TRBV27	.	TRBJ1-5	.	CASSLGLPASQPQHF	TGTGCCAGCAGTCTGGGACTTCCGGCCAGTCAGCCCCAGCATTTT
TRBV10-3	.	TRBJ2-7	TRBD2	CAISVGLAGTYEQYF	TGTGCCATCAGTGTCGGACTAGCGGGGACCTACGAGCAGTACTTC
TRBV7-9	few	TRBJ1-2	.	CASSNALSGYTF	TGTGCCAGCAGTAATGCCCTGTCGGGCTACACCTTC
TRBV20-1	few	TRBJ2-7	TRBD2	CSASPGGEYEQYF	TGCAGTGCTAGTCCGGGGGGGGAATACGAGCAGTACTTC
TRBV19	.	TRBJ1-2	TRBD1	CASSSQAAGGYGYTF	TGTGCCAGTAGTTCTCAAGCAGCAGGGGGCTATGGCTACACCTTC
TRBV28	.	TRBJ2-6	TRBD1	CASSPRLGDRATRSGANVLTF	TGTGCCAGCAGTCCGCGCCTCGGGGACAGGGCTACTCGTTCTGGGGCCAACGTCCTGACTTTC
TRBV20-1	.	TRBJ2-4	.	CSASPAKGLSAKNIQYF	TGCAGTGCTAGCCCCGCCAAGGGCCTCTCAGCCAAAAACATTCAGTACTTC
TRBV11-1	many	TRBJ2-7	TRBD2	CASSSRTAGTSPYEQYF	TGTGCCAGCAGCTCCCGGACGGCCGGGACTAGCCCCTACGAGCAGTACTTC
TRBV28	once	TRBJ2-3	.	CASRTSGLYTQYF	TGTGCCAGCAGGACCTCCGGGCTGTATACGCAGTATTTT
TRBV2	.	TRBJ2-7	TRBD1	CARKGTGGAEQYF	TGTGCCAGAAAAGGGACAGGGGGTGCCGAGCAGTACTTC
TRBV2	many	TRBJ2-7	TRBD1	CARSGQGSYEQYF	TGTGCCAGATCGGGACAGGGCTCCTACGAGCAGTACTTC
TRBV28	.	TRBJ2-1	TRBD1	CASSSPFRQGVNHEQFF	TGTGCCAGCAGTTCCCCTTTCAGACAGGGGGTAAATCATGAGCAGTTCTTC
TRBV2	.	TRBJ1-5	.	CASSENTVNQPQHF	TGTGCCAGCAGTGAAAACACCGTTAATCAGCCCCAGCATTTT
TRBV12-3/TRBV12-4	.	TRBJ2-1	.	CASRPHSGIGNEQFF	TGTGCCAGCAGACCACATAGCGGTATTGGGAATGAGCAGTTCTTC
TRBV28	many	TRBJ1-6	.	CASSLWTTGSSPLHF	TGTGCCAGCAGTCTATGGACTACAGGGTCTTCACCCCTCCACTTT
TRBV6-1	many	TRBJ1-2	TRBD1	CASRRTGTDYGYTF	TGTGCCAGCCGTAGGACAGGGACGGACTATGGCTACACCTTC
TRBV29-1	.	TRBJ2-2	.	CSVEGQGSNTGELFF	TGCAGCGTTGAAGGGCAAGGGTCGAACACCGGGGAGCTGTTTTTT
TRBV27	few	TRBJ1-5	.	CASRPSGLTRSSHF	TGTGCCAGCAGACCCTCAGGGCTAACGCGTTCATCGCATTTT
TRBV2	.	TRBJ2-7	.	CASSPGFYSYEQYF	TGTGCCAGCAGCCCCGGGTTCTACTCCTACGAGCAGTACTTC
TRBV12-3/TRBV12-4	many	TRBJ2-4	.	CASTHFGRGKAKNIQYF	TGTGCCAGCACCCACTTCGGTAGAGGAAAAGCCAAAAACATTCAGTACTTC
TRBV12-3/TRBV12-4	many	TRBJ1-1	.	CASTLKDGTEAFF	TGTGCCAGCACCCTGAAGGACGGAACTGAAGCTTTCTTT
TRBV9	few	TRBJ2-5	TRBD2	CASSPNPGLAIQETQYF	TGTGCCAGCAGCCCAAACCCGGGACTAGCGATTCAAGAGACCCAGTACTTC
TRBV20-1	.	TRBJ1-1	.	CSAPVSNTEAFF	TGCAGTGCTCCCGTATCGAACACTGAAGCTTTCTTT
TRBV27	many	TRBJ1-2	.	CASSLGAAVSYGYTF	TGTGCCAGCAGTTTAGGGGCAGCAGTATCCTATGGCTACACCTTC
TRBV28	many	TRBJ2-3	.	CASSLDRVTDTQYF	TGTGCCAGCAGCTTGGACAGAGTTACAGATACGCAGTATTTT
TRBV30	few	TRBJ2-5	.	CAWSFFGGAQETQYF	TGTGCCTGGAGTTTCTTTGGGGGGGCACAAGAGACCCAGTACTTC
TRBV30	few	TRBJ2-2	.	CAWRYGDAGELFF	TGTGCCTGGAGGTATGGAGATGCCGGGGAGCTGTTTTTT
TRBV5-6	.	TRBJ1-2	.	CASSQRGTAIYGYTF	TGTGCCAGCAGTCAACGCGGGACTGCCATCTATGGCTACACCTTC
TRBV5-1	few	TRBJ1-1	.	CASSPFGRVSGLNTEAFF	TGCGCCAGCAGCCCCTTTGGCAGAGTGAGTGGTTTGAACACTGAAGCTTTCTTT
TRBV7-9	.	TRBJ1-1	.	CASSLNPTEAFF	TGTGCCAGCAGCTTGAATCCCACTGAAGCTTTCTTT
TRBV4-3	.	TRBJ1-1	.	CASSPGTAHTKTEAFF	TGCGCCAGCAGCCCCGGTACCGCACATACTAAAACTGAAGCTTTCTTT
TRBV27	few	TRBJ2-1	.	CASSMTGSEQFF	TGTGCCAGCAGTATGACAGGTAGTGAGCAGTTCTTC
TRBV19	.	TRBJ1-1	.	CASSILHDNEAFF	TGTGCCAGTAGTATTCTACACGATAATGAAGCTTTCTTT
TRBV28	many	TRBJ1-5	.	CASRQQSNQPQHF	TGTGCCAGCAGGCAACAGTCCAATCAGCCCCAGCATTTT
TRBV6-1	.	TRBJ1-3	.	CASSYGGRAGNTIYF	TGTGCCAGCAGTTACGGCGGGAGGGCTGGAAACACCATATATTTT
TRBV7-3	.	TRBJ2-7	TRBD1	CASSRPGQGTYEQYF	TGTGCCAGCAGCCGGCCGGGACAGGGGACCTACGAGCAGTACTTC
TRBV6-1	many	TRBJ2-7	.	CASSRDSFEFWEQYF	TGTGCCAGCAGCCGAGACAGTTTTGAATTCTGGGAGCAGTACTTC
TRBV28	few	TRBJ1-3	.	CASSSNGRNTIYF	TGTGCCAGCAGTTCGAATGGGAGGAACACCATATATTTT
TRBV15	.	TRBJ2-5	.	CATSFNSMETQYF	TGTGCCACCAGCTTCAACTCAATGGAGACCCAGTACTTC
TRBV20-1	few	TRBJ1-5	.	CSAGSAYSNQPQHF	TGCAGTGCTGGAAGCGCTTATAGCAATCAGCCCCAGCATTTT
TRBV2	many	TRBJ1-2	.	CASNDRANYGYTF	TGTGCCAGCAATGACAGAGCTAACTATGGCTACACCTTC
TRBV20-1	.	TRBJ2-7	.	CSARPSILHEQYF	TGCAGTGCTCGGCCTAGTATTCTCCACGAGCAGTACTTC
TRBV28	many	TRBJ2-7	TRBD2	CASKFGLAGGPLEQYF	TGTGCCAGCAAATTTGGGCTAGCGGGAGGGCCGCTCGAGCAGTACTTC
TRBV6-1	many	TRBJ1-1	.	CASRVDTEAFF	TGTGCCAGCCGAGTAGACACTGAAGCTTTCTTT
TRBV28	many	TRBJ2-4	.	CASSPGRGSKNIQYF	TGTGCCAGCAGCCCGGGCCGCGGGTCCAAAAACATTCAGTACTTC
TRBV6-1	many	TRBJ1-5	TRBD1	CASSQQGNNQPQHF	TGTGCCAGCAGTCAACAGGGGAACAATCAGCCCCAGCATTTT
TRBV4-1	.	TRBJ1-2	.	CASSHSPQGTVYGYTF	TGCGCCAGCAGCCATAGCCCCCAGGGTACGGTCTATGGCTACACCTTC
TRBV7-2	few	TRBJ2-7	.	CASSLGALSSYEQYF	TGTGCCAGCAGCCTCGGGGCGCTTAGCTCCTACGAGCAGTACTTC